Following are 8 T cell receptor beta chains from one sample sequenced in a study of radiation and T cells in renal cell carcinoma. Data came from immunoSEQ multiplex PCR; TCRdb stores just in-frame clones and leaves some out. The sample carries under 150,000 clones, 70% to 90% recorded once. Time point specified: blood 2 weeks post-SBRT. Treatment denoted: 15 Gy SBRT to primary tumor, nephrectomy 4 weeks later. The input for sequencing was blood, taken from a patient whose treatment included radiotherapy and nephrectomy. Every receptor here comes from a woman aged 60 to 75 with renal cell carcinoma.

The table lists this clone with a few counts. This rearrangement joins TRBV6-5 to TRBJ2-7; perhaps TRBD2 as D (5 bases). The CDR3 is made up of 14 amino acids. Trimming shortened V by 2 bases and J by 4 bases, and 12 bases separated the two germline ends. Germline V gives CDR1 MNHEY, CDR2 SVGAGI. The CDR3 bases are TGTGCCAGCAGTTACGGGGAAGAGGGATACGAGCAGTACTTC. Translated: CASSYGEEGYEQYF.

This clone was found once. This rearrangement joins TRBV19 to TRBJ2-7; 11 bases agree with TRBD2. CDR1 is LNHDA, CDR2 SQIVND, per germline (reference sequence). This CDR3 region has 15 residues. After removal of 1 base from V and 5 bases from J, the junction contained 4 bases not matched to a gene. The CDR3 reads CASSIGVLAGDEQYF. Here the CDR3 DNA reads TGTGCCAGTAGTATAGGGGTACTAGCGGGGGACGAGCAGTACTTC.

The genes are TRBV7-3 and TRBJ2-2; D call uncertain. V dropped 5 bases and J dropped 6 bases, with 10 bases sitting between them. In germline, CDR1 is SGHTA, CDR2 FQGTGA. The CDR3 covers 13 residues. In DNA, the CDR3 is TGTGCCAGCAGCCCCTTTACACCCGGGGAGCTGTTTTTT. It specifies CASSPFTPGELFF.

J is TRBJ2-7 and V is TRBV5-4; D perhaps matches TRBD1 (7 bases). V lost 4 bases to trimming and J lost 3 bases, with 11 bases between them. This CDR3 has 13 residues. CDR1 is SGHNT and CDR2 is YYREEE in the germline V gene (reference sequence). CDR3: CASSNQGGYEQYF. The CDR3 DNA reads TGTGCCAGCAGCAACCAGGGGGGCTACGAGCAGTACTTC.

The CDR3: CASRPPTGNYGYTF. The CDR3 nucleotides read TGTGCCAGCAGGCCACCCACAGGGAACTATGGCTACACCTTC. This chain joins TRBV28 and TRBJ1-2; D possibly corresponds to TRBD1 (6 bases). In germline, CDR1 is MDHEN, CDR2 SYDVKM. The CDR3 length is 14 residues. V lost 6 bases to trimming and J lost 2 bases, with 13 bases between them.

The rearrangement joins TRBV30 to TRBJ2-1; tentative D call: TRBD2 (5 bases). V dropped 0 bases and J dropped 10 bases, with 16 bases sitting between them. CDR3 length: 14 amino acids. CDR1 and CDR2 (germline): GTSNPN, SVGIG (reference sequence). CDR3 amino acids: CAWSVRLRVKEQFF. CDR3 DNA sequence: TGTGCCTGGAGTGTACGTCTGCGGGTTAAGGAGCAGTTCTTC.

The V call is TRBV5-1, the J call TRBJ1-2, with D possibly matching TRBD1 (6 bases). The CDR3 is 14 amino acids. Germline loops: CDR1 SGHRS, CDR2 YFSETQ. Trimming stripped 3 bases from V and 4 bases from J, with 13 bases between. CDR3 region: CASSSNTGTYGYTF. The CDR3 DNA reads TGCGCCAGCAGCTCAAACACAGGGACCTATGGCTACACCTTC.

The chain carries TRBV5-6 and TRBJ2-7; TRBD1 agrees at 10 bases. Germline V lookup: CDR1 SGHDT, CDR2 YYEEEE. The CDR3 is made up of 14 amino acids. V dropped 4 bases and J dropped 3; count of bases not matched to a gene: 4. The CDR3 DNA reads TGTGCCAGCAGCCTAGGACAGGGGGTCTACGAGCAGTACTTC. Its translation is CASSLGQGVYEQYF.